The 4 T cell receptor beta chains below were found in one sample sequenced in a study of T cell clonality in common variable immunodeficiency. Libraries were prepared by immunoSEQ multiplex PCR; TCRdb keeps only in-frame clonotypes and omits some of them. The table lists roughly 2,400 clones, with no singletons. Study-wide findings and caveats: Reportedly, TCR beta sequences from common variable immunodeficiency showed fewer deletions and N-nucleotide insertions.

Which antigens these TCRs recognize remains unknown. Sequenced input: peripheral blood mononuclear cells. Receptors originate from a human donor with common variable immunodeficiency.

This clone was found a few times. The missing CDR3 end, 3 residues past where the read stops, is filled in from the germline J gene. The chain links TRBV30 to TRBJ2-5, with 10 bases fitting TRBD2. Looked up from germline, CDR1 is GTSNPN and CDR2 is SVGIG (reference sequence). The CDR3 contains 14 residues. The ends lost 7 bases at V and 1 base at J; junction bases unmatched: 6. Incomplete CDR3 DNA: TGTGCCTTAGGGGCTAGCGGGAGCCAAGAGACC. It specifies CALGASGSQET. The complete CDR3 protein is CALGASGSQETQYF.

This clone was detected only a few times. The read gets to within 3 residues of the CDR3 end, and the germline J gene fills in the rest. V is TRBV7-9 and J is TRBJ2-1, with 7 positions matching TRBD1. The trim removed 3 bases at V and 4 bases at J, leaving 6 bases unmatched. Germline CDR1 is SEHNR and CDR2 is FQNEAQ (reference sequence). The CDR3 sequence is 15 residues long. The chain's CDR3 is CASSLGQSFYNEQFF. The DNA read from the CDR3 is TGTGCCAGCAGCTTGGGACAGAGTTTTTACAATGAG.

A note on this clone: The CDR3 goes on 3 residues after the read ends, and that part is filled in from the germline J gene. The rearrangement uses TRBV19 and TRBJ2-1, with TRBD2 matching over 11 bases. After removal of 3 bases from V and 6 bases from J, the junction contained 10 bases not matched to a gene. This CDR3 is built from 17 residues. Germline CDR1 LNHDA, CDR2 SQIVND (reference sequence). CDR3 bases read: TGTGCCAGTAGTATGTTCCCTAGCGGGAGGACATTCAATGAG. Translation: CASSMFPSGRTFNE. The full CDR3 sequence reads CASSMFPSGRTFNEQFF.

CDR3 sequence reads: CASSLEGLASNEQFF. The CDR3 DNA, read in part, is TGTGCCAGCAGCTTAGAAGGACTAGCGAGTAATGAG. This chain links TRBV7-6 with TRBJ2-1; 9 bases agree with TRBD2. The read stops 3 residues short of the end of the CDR3; the missing end is completed from the germline J gene. CDR1 is SGHVS, CDR2 FNYEAQ, per germline. Trimming removed 1 base from V and 7 bases from J; junction bases left unmatched: 5. The CDR3 extends over 15 amino acids.